This T cell receptor beta chain appears in the sequencing data of a study of tumor-infiltrating lymphocytes in primary liver carcinoma (dated by TCRdb to between 2016 and 2019). Broadly, across the study: Of the five patients (three men and two women, aged 30 to 69 years), four had hepatocellular carcinoma and one had combined HCC and intrahepatic cholangiocarcinoma. To link TCRbeta repertoire diversity to the local molecular phenotype, the 20 to 25 tumor region samples were profiled with Agilent mRNA microarrays. TCRbeta repertoire sequencing covered roughly 35 specimens from 5 patients: roughly 25 tumor regions, 5 adjacent noncancerous liver tissues and 5 peripheral blood samples. High reproducibility was observed for the technical replicate repertoires, with mean shared-clone rates roughly 0.87 and correlation coefficients above 0.95. Each sample produced about 3.5 to 7.5 million productive TCRbeta reads, and read depth showed no significant difference between tissue types. Across five regions of each liver tumor, along with adjacent normal tissue and blood, the study brought together TCRbeta repertoire sequencing, expression microarrays and whole-exome sequencing. Tumors of the five patients were stage T1-T3 N0M0 with maximum diameters of roughly 4.2 to 11 cm.

What the work shows at the level of the full study, not this receptor alone: Just about 8-25% of top clones turned up in all five regions of a tumor, which suggests spatial heterogeneity among tumor-infiltrating T cells. Compared with blood, tumors had a significantly larger share of the repertoire taken up by the top 250 clones (p = 0.039). With just a few patients in the study, the authors point out that the findings should be validated in a larger study. Only the TCR beta chain was sequenced, which likely underestimates true repertoire diversity because unpaired alpha chains were not captured. Bulk unsorted samples precluded comparing CD4+ and CD8+ T cell repertoires. Consistent with antigen-driven expansion, pairs of tumor regions showed higher repertoire overlap (mean roughly 35%) than either tumor-adjacent pairs (roughly 17%) or tumor-blood pairs (approximately 14%).

Notes on this clonotype: It has no known antigen specificity. Base qualities were left out, and no much larger clone turns up one base away.

Including cysteine and phenylalanine, the CDR3 has 17 amino acids. CDR3 DNA only is kept here, 51 bases in frame from base 1. Looking up the germline V gene (reference sequence) yields CDR1 SEHNR and CDR2 FQNEAQ. V is pruned by 6 bases and J by 8 bases, leaving 18 bases of the junction without a gene match. Using a constant-region primer and ProtoScript II reverse transcriptase, TCRbeta-specific cDNA was reverse-transcribed from roughly 460 ng total RNA. TCRbeta libraries were built with three nested multiplex PCR rounds, a slightly modified ARM-PCR procedure. Each of the first two PCR rounds ran for approximately 9 cycles and used multiplex TRBV1-TRBV30 forward primers together with a Cbeta reverse primer. A final 25-cycle PCR with Deep VentR polymerase added sample barcodes and Illumina adapters. Before sequencing, amplicons between 200 and 500 bp were purified from gel using a QIAquick gel extraction kit. An Illumina HiSeq 2500 was used to sequence the TCRbeta amplicons with 250-bp paired-end reads. The original pipeline was this. To recover full CDR3 sequences, reads were quality-trimmed using Trimmomatic v0.33 and paired reads were then merged using FLASH v1.2.11. V, D and J germline segments were assigned to the rearranged TCRbeta sequences using MiGEC v1.2.1b. VDJtools v1.0.0 computed clonotype statistics and Shannon-Wiener diversity indices. Except for diversity analysis, only the 250 most abundant clonotypes of each sample were used in subsequent analyses to reduce sampling bias. The public reads were reanalyzed by TCRdb: fastp trimming at Q25, MiXCR alignment, in-frame beta chains only. Rows with a matching CDR3 protein are joined into one entry that keeps the most common DNA and genes. The V and J calls here are based on TCRdb, not the publication. Here the sample has around 81,000 distinct CDR3 sequences; 70% to 75% occur a single time. Clones ranked in the top ten supply roughly an eighth of the sample.

Total RNA and DNA were co-extracted without cell sorting from roughly 20-30 mg of bulk tissue using the AllPrep DNA/RNA mini kit. Between late 2015 and March 2016, roughly 5 patients in China with histopathologically diagnosed primary liver carcinoma had their tumors surgically resected. At the time of sampling, the patients had chronic HBV infection and had not received any treatment. Each tumor was sampled at five spatially separated regions: the superior, inferior, left-lateral and right-lateral poles and the tumor centre. Histology showed that every tumor sample contained more than 80% viable tumor cells. Fresh tumor and adjacent tissue pieces were bisected; one half was stored in RNAlater at -80°C, the other sent for histology.

Input material: liver tumor tissue from sampling region 4. The meaning of the sample's cell subset or site label: tumor region T4, right-lateral pole. The receptor chain draws on TRBV7-9 and TRBJ2-2; 7 junctional bases match TRBD2. This sequence was found in a woman aged 55-70 years with primary liver carcinoma and hepatitis B virus infection. The CDR3 reads as follows: CASRRETSRSTTGELFF. The DNA is TGTGCCAGCAGGCGAGAGACTAGCAGGAGCACCACTGGGGAGCTGTTTTTT.